The 22 T cell receptor beta chains below come from one sample, sequenced in a study of long-term antiretroviral therapy in people with HIV. Assay version v3.0 of immunoSEQ was used, and it was run at survey level. Produced via immunoSEQ multiplex PCR; TCRdb's table is partial and in-frame only. The repertoire holds around 25,000 clones, with about 86% as singletons. Sequenced material: unsorted PBMCs, taken more than 4.4 years after starting antiretroviral therapy. These receptors were collected from a young man with HIV.

The J gene is TRBJ1-1, the V gene TRBV13, with D perhaps TRBD1 (5 bases). The CDR3 has 13 residues. The V and J ends lost 9 bases and 6 bases respectively, with 17 bases between them. Germline values: CDR1 PRHDT, CDR2 FYEKMQ (reference sequence). CDR3: CASHWRGKSEAFF. In DNA, the CDR3 is TGTGCCAGTCACTGGAGGGGTAAGTCTGAAGCTTTCTTT.

The chain recombines TRBV7-8 with TRBJ1-5, with TRBD1 identical over 12 bases. V shed 5 bases, J shed 8 bases, and the junction held 10 bases outside the gene matches. The CDR3 spans 16 residues. Germline V lookup: CDR1 SGHVS, CDR2 FQNEAQ. This CDR3 is CASSRDRGLAQEPQHF. The CDR3 DNA follows: TGTGCCAGCAGCCGGGACAGGGGGCTCGCCCAAGAGCCCCAGCATTTT. The complete variable domain, with remaining parts taken from reference TRBV7-8 and TRBJ1-5, reads GAGVSQSPRYKVAKRGQDVALRCDPISGHVSLFWYQQALGQGPEFLTYFQNEAQLDKSGLPSDRFFAERPEGSVSTLKIQRTQQEDSAVYLCASSRDRGLAQEPQHFGDGTRLSIL.

This chain joins TRBV5-4 and TRBJ2-1; TRBD2 might be the D (6 bases). V lost 5 bases and J lost 8, with 23 bases in between. CDR1 and CDR2 from the germline V gene are SGHNT and YYREEE (reference sequence). The CDR3 has 16 amino acids. The CDR3 bases are TGTGCCAGCAGGTCGGGAGATTCCTCGGTTGGGGATGAGCAGTTCTTC. It codes for CASRSGDSSVGDEQFF. The full variable domain, with the rest looked up from reference TRBV5-4 and TRBJ2-1, is ETGVTQSPTHLIKTRGQQVTLRCSSQSGHNTVSWYQQALGQGPQFIFQYYREEENGRGNFPPRFSGLQFPNYSSELNVNALELDDSALYLCASRSGDSSVGDEQFFGPGTRLTVL.

The CDR3 coding sequence is TGTGCCAGCAGTGAATTGGCGGGGGGGCCTTACAATGAGCAGTTCTTC. Amino acids: CASSELAGGPYNEQFF. The chain has TRBV2 and TRBJ2-1; 9 nucleotides match TRBD2. Germline CDR1 is SNHLY and CDR2 is FYNNEI. V shed 2 bases, J shed 4 bases, and the junction held 6 bases outside the gene matches. The CDR3 is 16 residues long.

The gene calls are TRBV7-9 and TRBJ2-6; perhaps TRBD1 as D (5 bases). The CDR3 is made up of 16 amino acids. Trimming shortened V by 5 bases and J by 4 bases, and 15 bases separated the two germline ends. CDR1 and CDR2 from the germline V gene are SEHNR and FQNEAQ (reference sequence). CDR3 sequence: CASSKGVGDGANVLTF. CDR3 DNA: TGTGCCAGCAGCAAAGGGGTGGGCGACGGGGCCAACGTCCTGACTTTC.

The rearrangement links TRBV30 to TRBJ2-1; 8 bases align to TRBD2. Unmatched junction bases numbered 5, after V lost 5 bases and J lost 5 bases. The length of the CDR3 is 13 residues. Germline V lookup: CDR1 GTSNPN, CDR2 SVGIG (reference sequence). CDR3 DNA sequence: TGTGCCTGGGGCCATAGCGGGGACAATGAGCAGTTCTTC. Amino acids: CAWGHSGDNEQFF.

This clone was seen once. The chain carries TRBV27 and TRBJ2-7; the match to TRBD1 covers 8 bases. Unmatched junction bases numbered 9, after V lost 8 bases and J lost 3 bases. The CDR3 has 14 amino acids. In germline, CDR1 is MNHEY, CDR2 SMNVEV (reference sequence). CDR3 sequence reads: CASAEGQARYEQYF. The DNA of the CDR3 is TGTGCCAGCGCCGAGGGACAGGCCCGCTACGAGCAGTACTTC.

CDR3 in amino acids: CAGSAGSRNQPQHF. CDR3 coding DNA: TGTGCCGGCTCTGCGGGGTCGCGCAATCAGCCCCAGCATTTT. The chain recombines TRBV6-1 with TRBJ1-5; the D is unclear. The length of the CDR3 is 14 residues. The ends were cut back, 11 bases at V and 2 bases at J, with 16 bases in the middle. Germline loops: CDR1 MNHNS, CDR2 SASEGT.

J is TRBJ1-1 and V is TRBV29-1, with TRBD1 matching 8 bases. Germline V gene sequence: CDR1 SQVTM, CDR2 ANQGSEA. CDR3 length equals 13 residues. The J segment lost 3 bases and the V segment lost 5 bases, leaving 5 bases of the junction unmatched. The CDR3 spells CSVSRGPYTEAFF. CDR3 sequence (DNA): TGCAGCGTTTCCAGGGGGCCCTACACTGAAGCTTTCTTT. Supplemented by reference TRBV29-1 and TRBJ1-1, the full variable domain reads SAVISQKPSRDICQRGTSLTIQCQVDSQVTMMFWYRQQPGQSLTLIATANQGSEATYESGFVIDKFPISRPNLTFSTLTVSNMSPEDSSIYLCSVSRGPYTEAFFGQGTRLTVV.

The rearrangement links TRBV15 to TRBJ2-3, with 13 bases that match TRBD2. After removal of 5 bases from V and 1 base from J, the junction contained 3 bases not matched to a gene. Per germline, CDR1 LNHNV and CDR2 YYDKDF (reference sequence). The CDR3 has 16 amino acids. This CDR3 is CATSGTSGVGTDTQYF. The DNA of the CDR3 is TGTGCCACCAGCGGGACTAGCGGGGTGGGCACAGATACGCAGTATTTT.

The chain employs TRBV7-9 and TRBJ2-3; D is unclear. The germline CDR1 and CDR2 sequences are SEHNR and FQNEAQ (reference sequence). The CDR3 has 16 residues. Trimming removed 6 bases at V and 4 bases at J, with 20 bases between. CDR3 in amino acids: CASRSLWSGGSDTQYF. The CDR3 nucleotides are TGTGCCAGCAGATCTCTGTGGTCTGGCGGATCAGATACGCAGTATTTT.

The chain links TRBV10-3 to TRBJ2-3; no firm D call. The CDR3 has 16 amino acids. CDR1 is ENHRY, CDR2 SYGVKD, per germline. The V end lost 1 base, the J end lost 2 bases, and 13 bases lay between the germline ends. This chain's CDR3 is CAISEYDPILTDTQYF. The CDR3, as DNA: TGTGCCATCAGTGAGTACGACCCTATACTCACAGATACGCAGTATTTT.

This clone appeared a few times. V usage is TRBV19 and J usage is TRBJ2-7, with D perhaps TRBD1 (6 bases). CDR1 LNHDA and CDR2 SQIVND come from the germline V gene (reference sequence). The CDR3 is made up of 14 amino acids. V was cut by 5 bases and J by 3 bases, with 14 bases left in between. The CDR3 DNA follows: TGTGCCAGTAGTCCTGGGGACACCGTCTACGAGCAGTACTTC. Residues: CASSPGDTVYEQYF.

The chain links TRBV9 to TRBJ2-2; possibly TRBD2 for D (6 bases). The germline V gene has CDR1 SGDLS and CDR2 YYNGEE. This CDR3 comprises 15 residues. Trimming cost V 4 bases and J 6 bases, with 16 bases left between them. Here the CDR3 reads CASSPPAGEAGELFF. Here the CDR3 DNA reads TGTGCCAGCAGCCCGCCTGCCGGGGAGGCCGGGGAGCTGTTTTTT. Based on the CDR3 plus reference TRBV9 and TRBJ2-2, the full variable domain is DSGVTQTPKHLITATGQRVTLRCSPRSGDLSVYWYQQSLDQGLQFLIQYYNGEERAKGNILERFSAQQFPDLHSELNLSSLELGDSALYFCASSPPAGEAGELFFGEGSRLTVL.

The chain recombines TRBV4-1 with TRBJ2-2; the D gene is possibly TRBD1 (7 bases). CDR3 length: 16 residues. Trimming removed 1 base from V and 4 bases from J, with 13 bases in between. The germline V gene encodes CDR1 MGHRA and CDR2 YSYEKL. This CDR3 reads CASSQADYRGTGELFF. The DNA for the CDR3 is TGCGCCAGCAGCCAAGCGGACTACAGGGGCACCGGGGAGCTGTTTTTT.

This chain links TRBV5-5 with TRBJ2-7; the match to TRBD1 covers 10 bases. Germline assignment: CDR1 SGHKS and CDR2 YYEKEE (reference sequence). This CDR3 contains 16 residues. Unmatched junction bases numbered 7, after V lost 3 bases and J lost 1 base. The CDR3 bases are TGTGCCAGCAGCTGGACAGCGGGACAGGGGTCCTACGAGCAGTACTTC. It codes for CASSWTAGQGSYEQYF.

This chain links TRBV2 with TRBJ1-5; D call uncertain. The germline V and J ends were trimmed by 8 bases and 7 bases, with 18 bases remaining between them. In germline, CDR1 is SNHLY, CDR2 FYNNEI. CDR3 size: 14 residues. CDR3 residues: CASGYRSFGQPQHF. The CDR3 nucleotides are TGTGCCAGCGGGTATCGGTCGTTCGGGCAGCCCCAGCATTTT.

The J gene is TRBJ1-6, the V gene TRBV15; D possibly corresponds to TRBD1 (5 bases). V was trimmed by 5 bases and J by 7 bases, leaving 12 bases between them. From germline, CDR1 is LNHNV and CDR2 YYDKDF (reference sequence). The CDR3 is made up of 14 amino acids. As DNA, the CDR3 is TGTGCCACCAGCGGTGAGGGGAACAATTCACCCCTCCACTTT. Its translation: CATSGEGNNSPLHF.

V and J are TRBV15 and TRBJ1-1; a weak D match, TRBD1 (5 bases). V dropped 1 base and J dropped 3 bases, with 12 bases sitting between them. The CDR3 has 15 residues. CDR1 and CDR2 from the germline V gene are LNHNV and YYDKDF (reference sequence). CDR3 in DNA: TGTGCCACCAGCAGAGCAGGGTCCGGCGACACTGAAGCTTTCTTT. Amino acid sequence: CATSRAGSGDTEAFF.

The rearrangement joins TRBV7-3 to TRBJ1-1; no firm D call. Per germline, CDR1 SGHTA and CDR2 FQGTGA. Trimming cost V 5 bases and J 7 bases, with 11 bases left between them. The CDR3 runs to 12 residues. This chain's CDR3 is CASSRSEVEAFF. The CDR3 nucleotides are TGTGCCAGCAGCCGGAGTGAGGTTGAAGCTTTCTTT.

The chain uses TRBV18 and TRBJ1-2; 10 bases fit TRBD1. The trim removed 2 bases at V and 6 bases at J, leaving 6 bases unmatched. CDR1 and CDR2 (germline): KGHSH, LQKENI. CDR3 length: 15 amino acids. CDR3 nucleotides: TGTGCCAGCTCACCAATGGGACAGGGGTTGGATGGCTACACCTTC. Protein sequence: CASSPMGQGLDGYTF. The full variable domain, in which reference TRBV18 and TRBJ1-2 provide the parts outside the CDR3, is NAGVMQNPRHLVRRRGQEARLRCSPMKGHSHVYWYRQLPEEGLKFMVYLQKENIIDESGMPKERFSAEFPKEGPSILRIQQVVRGDSAAYFCASSPMGQGLDGYTFGSGTRLTVV.

J is TRBJ2-7 and V is TRBV5-3, with 7 bases fitting TRBD2. TRBV5-3 is marked as an open reading frame, function uncertain. Trimming removed 2 bases from V and 2 bases from J; junction bases left unmatched: 7. There are 15 residues in the CDR3. The CDR3 reads CARSFLGGRTYEQYF. As DNA, the CDR3 is TGTGCCAGAAGCTTTCTGGGGGGGAGGACCTACGAGCAGTACTTC.